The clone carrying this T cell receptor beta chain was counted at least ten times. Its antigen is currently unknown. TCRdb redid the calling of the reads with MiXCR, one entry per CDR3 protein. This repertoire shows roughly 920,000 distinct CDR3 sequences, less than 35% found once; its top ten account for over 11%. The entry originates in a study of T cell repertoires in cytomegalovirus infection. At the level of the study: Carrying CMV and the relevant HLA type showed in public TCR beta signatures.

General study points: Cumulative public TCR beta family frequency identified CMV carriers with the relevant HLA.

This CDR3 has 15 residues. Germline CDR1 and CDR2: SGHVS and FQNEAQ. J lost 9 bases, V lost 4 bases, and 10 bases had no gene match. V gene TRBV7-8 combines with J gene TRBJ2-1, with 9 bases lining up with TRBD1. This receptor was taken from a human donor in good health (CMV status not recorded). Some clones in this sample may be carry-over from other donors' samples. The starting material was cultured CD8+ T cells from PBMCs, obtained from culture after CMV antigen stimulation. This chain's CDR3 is CASSSPGQGASEQFF. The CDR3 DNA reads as TGTGCCAGCAGCTCCCCGGGACAGGGTGCGAGTGAGCAGTTCTTC.